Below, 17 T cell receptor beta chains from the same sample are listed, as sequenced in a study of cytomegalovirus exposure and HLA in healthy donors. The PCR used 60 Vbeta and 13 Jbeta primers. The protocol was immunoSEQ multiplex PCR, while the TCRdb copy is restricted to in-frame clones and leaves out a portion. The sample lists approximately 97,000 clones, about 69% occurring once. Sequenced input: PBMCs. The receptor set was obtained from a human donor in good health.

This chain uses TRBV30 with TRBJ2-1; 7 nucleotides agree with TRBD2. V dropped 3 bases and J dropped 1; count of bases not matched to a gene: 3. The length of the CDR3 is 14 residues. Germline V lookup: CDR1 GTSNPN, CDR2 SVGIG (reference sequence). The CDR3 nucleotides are TGTGCCTGGAGGCGGGGGAGGTCCTACAATGAGCAGTTCTTC. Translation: CAWRRGRSYNEQFF.

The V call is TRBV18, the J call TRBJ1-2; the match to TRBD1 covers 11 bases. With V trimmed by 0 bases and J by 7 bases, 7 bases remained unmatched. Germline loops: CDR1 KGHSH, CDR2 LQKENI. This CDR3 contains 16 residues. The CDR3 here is CASSPPDRGLYGGYTF. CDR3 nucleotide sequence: TGTGCCAGCTCACCACCGGACAGGGGGCTTTACGGTGGCTACACCTTC.

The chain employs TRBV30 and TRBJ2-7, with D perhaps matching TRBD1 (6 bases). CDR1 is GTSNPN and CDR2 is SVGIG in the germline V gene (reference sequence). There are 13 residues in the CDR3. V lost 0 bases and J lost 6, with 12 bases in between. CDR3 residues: CAWSVRGSGEQYF. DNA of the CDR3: TGTGCCTGGAGTGTCAGGGGTTCGGGCGAGCAGTACTTC. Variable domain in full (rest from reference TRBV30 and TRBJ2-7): SQTIHQWPATLVQPVGSPLSLECTVEGTSNPNLYWYRQAAGRGLQLLFYSVGIGQISSEVPQNLSASRPQDRQFILSSKKLLLSDSGFYLCAWSVRGSGEQYFGPGTRLTVT.

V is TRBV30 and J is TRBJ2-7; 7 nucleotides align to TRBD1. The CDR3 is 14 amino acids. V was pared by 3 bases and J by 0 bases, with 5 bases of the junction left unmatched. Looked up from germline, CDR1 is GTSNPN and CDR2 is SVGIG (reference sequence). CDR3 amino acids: CAWRNTGASYEQYF. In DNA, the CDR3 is TGTGCCTGGAGAAACACAGGGGCCTCCTACGAGCAGTACTTC.

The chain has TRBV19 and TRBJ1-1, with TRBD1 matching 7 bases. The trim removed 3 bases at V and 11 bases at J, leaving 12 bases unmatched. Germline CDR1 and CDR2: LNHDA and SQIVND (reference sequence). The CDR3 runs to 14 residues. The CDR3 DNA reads TGTGCCAGTAGTATCGCGGGAGGAGAGGGGGCGGCTTTCTTT. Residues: CASSIAGGEGAAFF.

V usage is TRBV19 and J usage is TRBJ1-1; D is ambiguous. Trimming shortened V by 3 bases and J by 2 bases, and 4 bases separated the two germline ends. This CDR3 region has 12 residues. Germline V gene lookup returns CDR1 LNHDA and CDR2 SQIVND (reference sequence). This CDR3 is CASSIYNTEAFF. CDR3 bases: TGTGCCAGTAGTATTTATAACACTGAAGCTTTCTTT.

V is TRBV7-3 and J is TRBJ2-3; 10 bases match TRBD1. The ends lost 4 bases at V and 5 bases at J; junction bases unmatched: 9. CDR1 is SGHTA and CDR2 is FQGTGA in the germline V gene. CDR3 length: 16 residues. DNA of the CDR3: TGTGCCAGCAGCTCGAGACGACAGGGGGCGCGAGATACGCAGTATTTT. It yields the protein CASSSRRQGARDTQYF. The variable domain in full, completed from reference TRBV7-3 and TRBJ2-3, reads GAGVSQTPSNKVTEKGKYVELRCDPISGHTALYWYRQSLGQGPEFLIYFQGTGAADDSGLPNDRFFAVRPEGSVSTLKIQRTERGDSAVYLCASSSRRQGARDTQYFGPGTRLTVL.

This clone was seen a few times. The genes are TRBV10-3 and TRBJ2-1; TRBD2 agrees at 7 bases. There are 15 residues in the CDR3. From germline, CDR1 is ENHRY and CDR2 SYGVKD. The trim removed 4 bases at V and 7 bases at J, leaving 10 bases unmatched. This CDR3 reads CAISATAGARNEQFF. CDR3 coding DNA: TGTGCCATCAGTGCTACGGCGGGAGCTCGTAATGAGCAGTTCTTC.

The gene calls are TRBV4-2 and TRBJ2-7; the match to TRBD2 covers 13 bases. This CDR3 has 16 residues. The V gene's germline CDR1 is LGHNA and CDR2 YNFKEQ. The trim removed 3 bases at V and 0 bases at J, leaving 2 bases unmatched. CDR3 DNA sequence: TGTGCCAGCAGCCACGGGACTAGCGGGACCTCCTACGAGCAGTACTTC. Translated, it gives CASSHGTSGTSYEQYF.

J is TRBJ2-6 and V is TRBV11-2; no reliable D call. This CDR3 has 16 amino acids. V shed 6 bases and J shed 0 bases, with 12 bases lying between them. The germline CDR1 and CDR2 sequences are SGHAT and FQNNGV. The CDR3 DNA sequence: TGTGCCAGCAGTCCAGGCAGTTACTCTGGGGCCAACGTCCTGACTTTC. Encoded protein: CASSPGSYSGANVLTF.

The DNA for the CDR3 is TGTGCCAGGAGCGGGAGGGGGGCAGATACGCAGTATTTT. Translating gives CARSGRGADTQYF. The rearrangement links TRBV21-1 to TRBJ2-3; no check of the table's D call, TRBD2, against the DNA was made. TRBV21-1 represents a pseudogene. The CDR3 consists of 13 residues.

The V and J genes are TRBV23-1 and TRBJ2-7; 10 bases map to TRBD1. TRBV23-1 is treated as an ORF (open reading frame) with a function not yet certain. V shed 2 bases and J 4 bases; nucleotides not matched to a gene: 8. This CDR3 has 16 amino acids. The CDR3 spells CASSQHARDRGYEQYF. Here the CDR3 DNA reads TGCGCCAGCAGTCAACACGCCCGGGACAGGGGTTACGAGCAGTACTTC.

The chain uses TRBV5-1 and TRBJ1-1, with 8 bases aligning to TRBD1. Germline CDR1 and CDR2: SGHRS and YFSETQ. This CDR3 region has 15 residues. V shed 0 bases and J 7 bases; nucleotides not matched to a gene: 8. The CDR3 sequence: CASSLEGTGLNEAFF. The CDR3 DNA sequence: TGCGCCAGCAGCTTGGAAGGGACAGGTTTAAATGAAGCTTTCTTT.

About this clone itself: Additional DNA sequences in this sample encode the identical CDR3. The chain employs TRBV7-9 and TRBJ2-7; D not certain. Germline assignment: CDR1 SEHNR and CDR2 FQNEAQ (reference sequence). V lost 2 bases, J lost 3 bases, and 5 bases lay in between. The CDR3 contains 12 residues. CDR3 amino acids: CASSLTGYEQYF. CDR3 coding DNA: TGTGCCAGCAGCTTAACGGGCTACGAGCAGTACTTC.

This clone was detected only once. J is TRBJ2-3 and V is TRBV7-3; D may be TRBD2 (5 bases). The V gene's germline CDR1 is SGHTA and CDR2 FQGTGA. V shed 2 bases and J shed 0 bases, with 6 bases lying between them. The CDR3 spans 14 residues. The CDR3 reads CASSLSGSTDTQYF. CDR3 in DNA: TGTGCCAGCAGCTTATCGGGGAGCACAGATACGCAGTATTTT.

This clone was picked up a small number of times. The CDR3 bases are TGTGCCAGCAGCCTGGGCGGACAGGGAGATACGCAGTATTTT. Translating it yields CASSLGGQGDTQYF. The chain recombines TRBV5-8 with TRBJ2-3, with 8 bases fitting TRBD1. The CDR3 consists of 14 residues. Germline CDR1 SGHTS, CDR2 YDEGEE. V lost 4 bases, J lost 5 bases, and 6 bases stayed unmatched.

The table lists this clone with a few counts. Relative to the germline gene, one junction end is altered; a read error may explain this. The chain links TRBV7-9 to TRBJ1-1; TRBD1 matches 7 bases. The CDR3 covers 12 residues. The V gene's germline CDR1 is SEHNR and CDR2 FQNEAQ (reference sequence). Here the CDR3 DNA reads TGTTCCAGCAGCTTAGGGGGCGCTGAAGCTTTCTTT. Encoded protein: CSSSLGGAEAFF. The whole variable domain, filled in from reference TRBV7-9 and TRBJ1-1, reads DTGVSQNPRHKITKRGQNVTFRCDPISEHNRLYWYRQTLGQGPEFLTYFQNEAQLEKSRLLSDRFSAERPKGSFSTLEIQRTEQGDSAMYLCSSSLGGAEAFFGQGTRLTVV.